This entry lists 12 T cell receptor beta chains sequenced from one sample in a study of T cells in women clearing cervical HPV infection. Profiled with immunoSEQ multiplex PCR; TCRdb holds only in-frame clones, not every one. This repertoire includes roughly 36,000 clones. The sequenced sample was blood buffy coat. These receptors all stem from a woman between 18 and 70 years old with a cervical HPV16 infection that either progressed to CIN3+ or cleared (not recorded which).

CDR3 in amino acids: CASSFGTANTQYF. The sequenced part of the CDR3 DNA is TGTGCCAGCAGCTTTGGGACAGCGAATACG. The V and J genes are TRBV5-6 and TRBJ2-3; 7 nucleotides agree with TRBD1. The read gets to within 3 residues of the CDR3 end, and the germline J gene fills in the rest. CDR1 SGHDT and CDR2 YYEEEE come from the germline V gene. The length of the CDR3 is 13 residues. V lost 2 bases and J lost 7; bases outside the gene matches: 4.

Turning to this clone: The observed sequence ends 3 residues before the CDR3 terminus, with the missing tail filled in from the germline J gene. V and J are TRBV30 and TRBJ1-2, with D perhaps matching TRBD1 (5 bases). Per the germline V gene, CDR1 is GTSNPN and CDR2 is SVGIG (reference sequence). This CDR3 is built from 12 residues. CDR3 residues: CAWTRGAQSYTF. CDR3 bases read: TGTGCCTGGACCCGAGGGGCGCAGAGC.

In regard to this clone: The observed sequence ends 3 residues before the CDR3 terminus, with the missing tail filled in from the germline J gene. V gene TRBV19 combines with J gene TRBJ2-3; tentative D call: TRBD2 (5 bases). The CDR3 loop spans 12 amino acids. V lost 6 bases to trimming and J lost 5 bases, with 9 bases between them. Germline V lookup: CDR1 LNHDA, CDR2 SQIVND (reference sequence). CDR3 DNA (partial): TGTGCCAGTAGCACTAGGAGAGATACG. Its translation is CASSTRRDT. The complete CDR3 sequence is CASSTRRDTQYF.

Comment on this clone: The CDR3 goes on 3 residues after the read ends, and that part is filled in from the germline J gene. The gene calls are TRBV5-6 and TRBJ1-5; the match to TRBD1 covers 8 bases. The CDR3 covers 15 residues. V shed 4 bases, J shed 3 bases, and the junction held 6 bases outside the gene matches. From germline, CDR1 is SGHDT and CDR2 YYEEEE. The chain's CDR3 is CASSQWTGPNQPQHF. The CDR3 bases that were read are TGTGCCAGCAGCCAGTGGACAGGGCCCAATCAGCCC. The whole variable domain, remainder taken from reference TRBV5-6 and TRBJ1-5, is DAGVTQSPTHLIKTRGQQVTLRCSPKSGHDTVSWYQQALGQGPQFIFQYYEEEERQRGNFPDRFSGHQFPNYSSELNVNALLLGDSALYLCASSQWTGPNQPQHFGDGTRLSIL.

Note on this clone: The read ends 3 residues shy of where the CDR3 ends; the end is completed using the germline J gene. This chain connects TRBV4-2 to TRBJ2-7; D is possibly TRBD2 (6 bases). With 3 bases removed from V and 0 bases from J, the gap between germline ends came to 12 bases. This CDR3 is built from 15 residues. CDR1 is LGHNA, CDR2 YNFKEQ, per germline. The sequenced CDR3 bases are TGTGCCAGCAGCCAGGGGAGCGGGCCCTCCTACGAG. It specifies CASSQGSGPSYE. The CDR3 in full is CASSQGSGPSYEQYF.

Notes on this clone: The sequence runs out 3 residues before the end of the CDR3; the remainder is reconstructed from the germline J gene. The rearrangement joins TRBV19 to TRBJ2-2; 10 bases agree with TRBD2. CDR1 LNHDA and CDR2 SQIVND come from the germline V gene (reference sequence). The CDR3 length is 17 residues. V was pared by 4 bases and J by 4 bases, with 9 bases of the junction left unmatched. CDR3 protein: CASSNQRGGRGTGELFF. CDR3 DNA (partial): TGTGCCAGTAGTAACCAGCGGGGGGGCCGGGGCACCGGGGAG.

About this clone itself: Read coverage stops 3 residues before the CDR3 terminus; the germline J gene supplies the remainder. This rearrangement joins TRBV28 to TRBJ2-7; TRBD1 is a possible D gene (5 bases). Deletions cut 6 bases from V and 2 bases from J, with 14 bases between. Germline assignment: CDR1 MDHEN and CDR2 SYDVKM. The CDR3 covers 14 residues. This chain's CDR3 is CASRQHQGPYEQYF. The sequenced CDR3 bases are TGTGCCAGCAGGCAACATCAGGGCCCCTACGAG.

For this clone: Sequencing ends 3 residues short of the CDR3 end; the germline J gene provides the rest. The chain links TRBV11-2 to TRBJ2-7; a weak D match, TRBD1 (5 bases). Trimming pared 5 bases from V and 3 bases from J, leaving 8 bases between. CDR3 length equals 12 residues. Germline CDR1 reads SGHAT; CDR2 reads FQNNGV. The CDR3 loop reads CASSPQDYEQYF. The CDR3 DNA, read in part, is TGTGCCAGCAGCCCACAGGACTACGAG.

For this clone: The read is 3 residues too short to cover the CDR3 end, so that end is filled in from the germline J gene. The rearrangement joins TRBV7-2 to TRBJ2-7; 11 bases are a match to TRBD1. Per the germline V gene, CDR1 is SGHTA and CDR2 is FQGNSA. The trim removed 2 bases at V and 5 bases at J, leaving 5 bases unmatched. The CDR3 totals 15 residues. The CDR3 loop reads CASSLLRTGGHEQYF. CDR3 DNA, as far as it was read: TGTGCCAGCAGCTTACTCCGGACAGGGGGCCACGAG.

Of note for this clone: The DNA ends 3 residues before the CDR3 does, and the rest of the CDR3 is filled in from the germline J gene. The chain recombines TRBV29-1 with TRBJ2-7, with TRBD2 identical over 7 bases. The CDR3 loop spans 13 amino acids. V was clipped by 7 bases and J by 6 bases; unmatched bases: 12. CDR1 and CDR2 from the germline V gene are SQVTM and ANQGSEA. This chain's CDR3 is CSALSGSLGEQYF. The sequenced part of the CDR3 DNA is TGCAGCGCACTTAGCGGGTCCCTCGGCGAG.

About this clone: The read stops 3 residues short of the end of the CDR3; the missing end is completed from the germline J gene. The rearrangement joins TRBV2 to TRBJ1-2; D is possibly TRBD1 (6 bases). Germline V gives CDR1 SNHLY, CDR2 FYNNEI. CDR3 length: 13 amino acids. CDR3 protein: CASTGGGGGGYTF. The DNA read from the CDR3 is TGTGCCAGCACCGGAGGGGGGGGTGGAGGC.

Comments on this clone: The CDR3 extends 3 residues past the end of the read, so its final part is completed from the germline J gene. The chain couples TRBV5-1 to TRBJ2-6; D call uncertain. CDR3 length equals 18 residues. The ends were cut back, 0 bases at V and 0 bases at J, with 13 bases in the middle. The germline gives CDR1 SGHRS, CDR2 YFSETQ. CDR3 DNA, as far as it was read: TGCGCCAGCAGCTTGGTCCAGGTGATTAGCTCTGGGGCCAACGTC. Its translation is CASSLVQVISSGANV. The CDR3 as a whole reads CASSLVQVISSGANVLTF.